The clone carrying this TCR beta chain came up once. This entry comes from a study of blood T cell repertoires in COVID-19. Study at large: The cDNA or gDNA used as material had been derived from T cells, B-cell-depleted T cells, or PBMCs.

The data were produced by immunoSEQ multiplex PCR, yet TCRdb's version contains in-frame clones alone and is incomplete. The data contain around 200,000 clones, around 80% of them seen just once; the ten biggest clones take up around 5.4%. V was clipped by 0 bases and J by 10 bases; unmatched bases: 1. The germline V gene has CDR1 SGHNT and CDR2 YYREEE (reference sequence). The CDR3 consists of 12 residues. The sample consisted of peripheral blood. This sequence was found in a human donor in a cohort sampled during active COVID-19. This chain links TRBV5-4 with TRBJ1-1; TRBD1 aligns across 9 bases. CDR3 DNA sequence: TGTGCCAGCAGCTTGGCGACAGGGGGAGCTTTCTTT. It translates to CASSLATGGAFF.